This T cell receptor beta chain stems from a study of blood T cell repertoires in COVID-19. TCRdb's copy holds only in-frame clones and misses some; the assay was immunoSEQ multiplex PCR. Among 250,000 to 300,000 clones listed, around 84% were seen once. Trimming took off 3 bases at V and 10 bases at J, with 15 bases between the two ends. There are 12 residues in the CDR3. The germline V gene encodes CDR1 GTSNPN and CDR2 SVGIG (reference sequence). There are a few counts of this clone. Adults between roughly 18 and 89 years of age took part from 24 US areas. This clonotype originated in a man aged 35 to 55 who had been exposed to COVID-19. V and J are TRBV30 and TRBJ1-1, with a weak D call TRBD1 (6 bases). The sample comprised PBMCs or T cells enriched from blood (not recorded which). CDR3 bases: TGTGCCTGGAGGGAAAAAACAGGGCCAGCTTTCTTT. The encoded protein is CAWREKTGPAFF.